A single sample is the source of the 31 T cell receptor beta chains below, sequenced in a study of T cells in Graves' hyperthyroidism and ophthalmopathy. Amplification yielded TCR beta CDR3 regions, with RNA transcripts as the source. HTBI primers were employed in a first-round RT-PCR of the TCR CDR3. MiXCR was run by TCRdb on the multiplex PCR reads, yielding one entry per CDR3 protein. In the table there are about 360,000 distinct CDR3 sequences, less than 15% of which are singletons. Sequencing was performed on blood. Every receptor here comes from a man aged 30-40 years with Graves' hyperthyroidism that later progressed to Graves' ophthalmopathy.

This clonotype was observed many times. This chain uses TRBV7-3 with TRBJ1-6, with 10 positions matching TRBD1. Germline values: CDR1 SGHTA, CDR2 FQGTGA. With V trimmed by 5 bases and J by 4 bases, 11 bases remained unmatched. The CDR3 has 18 residues. The CDR3 DNA reads TGTGCCAGCAGCCCACAGGGACAGGGGATACGGTATAATTCACCCCTCCACTTT. Translated: CASSPQGQGIRYNSPLHF.

This clonotype occurred many times. The chain has TRBV6-1 and TRBJ2-1; a possible D gene is TRBD1 (5 bases). There are 16 residues in the CDR3. CDR1 MNHNS and CDR2 SASEGT come from the germline V gene. The V end was cut by 5 bases, the J end by 2 bases, with 16 bases between. DNA for the CDR3: TGTGCCAGCAGTTCCCCCCTAGGGGTAACCTACAATGAGCAGTTCTTC. Encoded protein: CASSSPLGVTYNEQFF.

This clonotype was found many times. The chain combines TRBV7-8 with TRBJ1-1, with 8 bases fitting TRBD1. The V segment lost 2 bases and the J segment 11 bases; nucleotides outside the gene matches: 10. This CDR3 is 14 amino acids long. Per the germline V gene, CDR1 is SGHVS and CDR2 is FQNEAQ. The CDR3 sequence: CASSLRAGGAPAFF. In nucleotides, the CDR3 is TGTGCCAGCAGCTTAAGGGCAGGGGGCGCCCCGGCTTTCTTT. Filled out from reference TRBV7-8 and TRBJ1-1, the complete variable domain reads GAGVSQSPRYKVAKRGQDVALRCDPISGHVSLFWYQQALGQGPEFLTYFQNEAQLDKSGLPSDRFFAERPEGSVSTLKIQRTQQEDSAVYLCASSLRAGGAPAFFGQGTRLTVV.

This clonotype was seen ten or more times. The chain has TRBV12-3 or TRBV12-4 and TRBJ1-6; 8 nucleotides match TRBD1. V lost 3 bases and J lost 10; bases outside the gene matches: 5. The CDR3 extends over 14 amino acids. Here the CDR3 DNA reads TGTGCCAGCAGTTTCCAACAGGGGGTGTCACCCCTCCACTTT. This translates into CASSFQQGVSPLHF.

This clonotype was detected only a few times. V and J are TRBV19 and TRBJ1-4; a possible D gene is TRBD1 (5 bases). The V gene lost 8 bases and the J gene lost 1 base, with 11 bases spanning the gap. The CDR3 consists of 14 residues. Germline V CDR1 and CDR2: LNHDA, SQIVND (reference sequence). The CDR3: CASGPGVTNEKLFF. The CDR3 nucleotides are TGTGCCAGTGGTCCGGGGGTAACTAATGAAAAACTGTTTTTT.

This clonotype has a handful of counts. This rearrangement joins TRBV20-1 to TRBJ2-7, with 7 bases identical to TRBD2. CDR1 and CDR2 (germline): DFQATT, SNEGSKA (reference sequence). Trimming at V came to 3 bases and at J to 4 bases, leaving 9 bases not matched to a gene. CDR3 size: 14 residues. This CDR3 is CSARSRGGGYEQYF. CDR3 DNA: TGCAGTGCTAGGTCCCGCGGGGGAGGGTACGAGCAGTACTTC.

This clonotype has only a few counts. This rearrangement joins TRBV7-6 to TRBJ2-7; 10 nucleotides match TRBD1. Germline-derived CDR1 and CDR2 are SGHVS and FNYEAQ. CDR3 length: 15 residues. The trim removed 5 bases at V and 6 bases at J, leaving 10 bases unmatched. CDR3 bases: TGTGCCAGCAGCCATAATTACGACAGGGGGCTCGAGCAGTACTTC. Protein sequence: CASSHNYDRGLEQYF.

With respect to this clonotype: A read error may be the cause here, since a much bigger clone is one base away. The CDR3: CSARDQRTAEAFF. CDR3 in DNA: TGCAGTGCTAGAGATCAGAGGACTGCTGAAGCTTTCTTT. The J gene is TRBJ1-1, the V gene TRBV20-1; the D is unclear. V was trimmed by 0 bases and J by 6 bases, leaving 11 bases between them. Germline lookup yields CDR1 DFQATT and CDR2 SNEGSKA (reference sequence). The CDR3 covers 13 residues.

This clonotype was seen a handful of times. The rearrangement joins TRBV13 to TRBJ2-3, with TRBD2 matching 15 bases. The CDR3 sequence is 20 residues long. Germline lookup yields CDR1 PRHDT and CDR2 FYEKMQ (reference sequence). V lost 5 bases, J lost 1 base, and 13 bases stayed unmatched. DNA for the CDR3: TGTGCCAGCAGCCCTCCCCTCCGGGGACTAGCGGGGGGACGCACAGATACGCAGTATTTT. Its translation is CASSPPLRGLAGGRTDTQYF.

This clonotype was counted many times. V and J are TRBV12-3 or TRBV12-4 and TRBJ2-1; D call uncertain. The CDR3 spans 14 residues. The ends were cut back, 6 bases at V and 5 bases at J, with 14 bases in the middle. The CDR3 nucleotides are TGTGCCAGCAGAAACGAGATCGGCGACAATGAGCAGTTCTTC. Residues: CASRNEIGDNEQFF.

This clonotype was picked up many times. This sequence joins TRBV20-1 and TRBJ2-1, with D tentatively TRBD1 (6 bases). Trimming pared 5 bases from V and 0 bases from J, leaving 8 bases between. CDR1 and CDR2 (germline): DFQATT, SNEGSKA (reference sequence). The CDR3 runs to 13 residues. The CDR3 DNA reads TGCAGTGCTCAGGGGAGCTCCTACAATGAGCAGTTCTTC. Amino acids: CSAQGSSYNEQFF.

This clonotype has a handful of counts. The chain employs TRBV12-3 or TRBV12-4 and TRBJ1-5; tentative D call: TRBD1 (5 bases). The length of the CDR3 is 15 residues. The V gene lost 6 bases and the J gene lost 2 bases, with 14 bases spanning the gap. The CDR3 loop is CASRSVGEGNQPQHF. DNA of the CDR3: TGTGCCAGCAGGTCAGTGGGGGAGGGCAATCAGCCCCAGCATTTT.

This clonotype was counted many times. V and J are TRBV11-2 and TRBJ1-5, with D unclear. The CDR3 spans 14 residues. The V gene lost 3 bases and the J gene lost 3 bases, with 9 bases spanning the gap. Germline CDR1 SGHAT, CDR2 FQNNGV. The CDR3 DNA reads TGTGCCAGCAGCTTCGTGGTTTCCAATCAGCCCCAGCATTTT. Translation: CASSFVVSNQPQHF. Variable domain in full (rest from reference TRBV11-2 and TRBJ1-5): EAGVAQSPRYKIIEKRQSVAFWCNPISGHATLYWYQQILGQGPKLLIQFQNNGVVDDSQLPKDRFSAERLKGVDSTLKIQPAKLEDSAVYLCASSFVVSNQPQHFGDGTRLSIL.

This clonotype has more than one count but fewer than ten. The chain links TRBV20-1 to TRBJ2-7, with 10 nucleotides matching TRBD1. The germline V gene encodes CDR1 DFQATT and CDR2 SNEGSKA (reference sequence). This CDR3 is 13 amino acids long. The CDR3: CTVGGQGVHEQYF. The CDR3 DNA follows: TGCACCGTAGGAGGACAGGGGGTCCACGAGCAGTACTTC.

This clonotype was picked up many times. V is TRBV11-3 and J is TRBJ1-1; 8 positions match TRBD1. The CDR3 spans 14 residues. V lost 4 bases to trimming and J lost 6 bases; unmatched junction nucleotides: 7. Germline V gene data show CDR1 as SGHNT and CDR2 as YENEEA. As DNA, the CDR3 is TGTGCCAGCAGCTCGATGGACAGGGTGGCTGAAGCTTTCTTT. Translating gives CASSSMDRVAEAFF.

This clonotype was observed many times. The chain's CDR3 is CASSYSLGTSGGQTYEQYF. The CDR3 DNA sequence: TGTGCCAGCAGTTACTCGCTGGGGACTAGCGGGGGGCAAACCTACGAGCAGTACTTC. This chain joins TRBV6-2 or TRBV6-3 and TRBJ2-7; 15 bases match TRBD2. V dropped 0 bases and J dropped 2; count of bases not matched to a gene: 8. The CDR3 consists of 19 residues. The germline V gene has CDR1 MNHEY and CDR2 SVGEGT.

The chain combines TRBV29-1 with TRBJ1-6; TRBD1 matches 7 bases. Per the germline V gene, CDR1 is SQVTM and CDR2 is ANQGSEA. There are 16 residues in the CDR3. With V trimmed by 5 bases and J by 1 base, 8 bases remained unmatched. The CDR3, as DNA: TGCAGCGTTAAAACAGACAGGGCATCCTATAATTCACCCCTCCACTTT. Translated, it gives CSVKTDRASYNSPLHF.

V usage is TRBV30 and J usage is TRBJ2-2; D might be TRBD2 (5 bases). The CDR3 contains 13 residues. Trimming stripped 7 bases from V and 5 bases from J, with 14 bases between. Germline V gene sequence: CDR1 GTSNPN, CDR2 SVGIG (reference sequence). CDR3: CAYRPTGTGELFF. DNA for the CDR3: TGTGCCTACCGACCGACGGGGACCGGGGAGCTGTTTTTT.

Many counts were recorded for this clonotype. This rearrangement joins TRBV7-6 to TRBJ1-3, with a weak D call TRBD1 (6 bases). Trimming took off 4 bases at V and 4 bases at J, with 11 bases between the two ends. The length of the CDR3 is 14 residues. Germline CDR1 is SGHVS and CDR2 is FNYEAQ. CDR3 residues: CASSSGEYGNTIYF. The CDR3 DNA reads as TGTGCCAGCAGCTCAGGGGAGTACGGAAACACCATATATTTT.

A few counts support this clonotype. V usage is TRBV4-1 and J usage is TRBJ1-4, with 9 bases aligning to TRBD1. Germline V gene sequence: CDR1 MGHRA, CDR2 YSYEKL. The V and J ends lost 2 bases and 7 bases, in that order; junction bases with no gene match: 5. The CDR3 is 15 amino acids. The CDR3 DNA follows: TGCGCCAGCAGCCAACTGGGACAGGGTGGTGAAAAACTGTTTTTT. This codes for CASSQLGQGGEKLFF.

Many counts were recorded for this clonotype. This rearrangement joins TRBV2 to TRBJ1-1; no clear D. CDR3 length equals 13 residues. The V gene's germline CDR1 is SNHLY and CDR2 FYNNEI. Trimming shortened V by 6 bases and J by 0 bases, and 8 bases separated the two germline ends. The CDR3 is CASRSTVNTEAFF. CDR3 nucleotides: TGTGCCAGCAGAAGTACAGTGAACACTGAAGCTTTCTTT.

This clonotype was detected a few times. This chain joins TRBV24-1 and TRBJ2-2; 10 bases map to TRBD1. CDR3 length equals 13 residues. From germline, CDR1 is KGHDR and CDR2 SFDVKD. J gave up 6 bases and V 9 bases, and 3 bases lay outside the gene matches. CDR3 amino acids: CATRDRGSGELFF. DNA for the CDR3: TGTGCCACCCGGGACAGGGGATCCGGGGAGCTGTTTTTT.

This clonotype came up many times. V and J are TRBV24-1 and TRBJ2-5; D call uncertain. CDR3 length: 14 amino acids. Trimming pared 9 bases from V and 0 bases from J, leaving 13 bases between. Germline V gives CDR1 KGHDR, CDR2 SFDVKD. Here the CDR3 DNA reads TGTGCCACCTATCTAGGATGGGACCAAGAGACCCAGTACTTC. Amino acids: CATYLGWDQETQYF.

The chain employs TRBV5-6 and TRBJ2-3; tentatively, D is TRBD2 (5 bases). CDR3 length: 16 amino acids. V was shortened by 3 bases and J by 0 bases, with 14 bases between the two germline ends. In germline, CDR1 is SGHDT, CDR2 YYEEEE. CDR3 in DNA: TGTGCCAGCAGCTATTGGACTGATTGGAGCACAGATACGCAGTATTTT. The encoded protein is CASSYWTDWSTDTQYF.

This clonotype was picked up many times. The genes are TRBV2 and TRBJ1-1, with TRBD1 matching 8 bases. After removal of 4 bases from V and 0 bases from J, the junction contained 7 bases not matched to a gene. The V gene's germline CDR1 is SNHLY and CDR2 FYNNEI. The CDR3 loop spans 16 amino acids. CDR3 sequence reads: CASSAQGAGLNTEAFF. DNA of the CDR3: TGTGCCAGCAGTGCTCAGGGGGCTGGATTGAACACTGAAGCTTTCTTT.

The sample holds a few counts of this clonotype. The genes are TRBV28 and TRBJ1-4; no reliable D call. The CDR3 consists of 14 residues. With 7 bases removed from V and 8 bases from J, the gap between germline ends came to 17 bases. The germline CDR1 and CDR2 sequences are MDHEN and SYDVKM. The chain's CDR3 is CASKPVGPGEKLFF. The CDR3 DNA is TGTGCCAGCAAGCCAGTGGGTCCTGGGGAAAAACTGTTTTTT. The entire variable domain, with the rest obtained from reference TRBV28 and TRBJ1-4, is as follows: DVKVTQSSRYLVKRTGEKVFLECVQDMDHENMFWYRQDPGLGLRLIYFSYDVKMKEKGDIPEGYSVSREKKERFSLILESASTNQTSMYLCASKPVGPGEKLFFGSGTQLSVL.

This clonotype was seen once. The chain is built from TRBV7-2 and TRBJ2-1, with 10 bases lining up with TRBD2. CDR3 size: 17 residues. Germline CDR1 SGHTA, CDR2 FQGNSA. V dropped 4 bases and J dropped 5; count of bases not matched to a gene: 11. The CDR3 nucleotides read TGTGCCAGCAGCTCACCCGGAACTAGCGGGGCAGACAATGAGCAGTTCTTC. It is translated as CASSSPGTSGADNEQFF.

This clonotype has a count of ten or more. The genes are TRBV12-3 or TRBV12-4 and TRBJ1-1, with D possibly being TRBD1 (6 bases). The CDR3 covers 15 residues. V shed 7 bases and J shed 1 base, with 16 bases lying between them. CDR3 sequence: CASTLAGAWNTEAFF. In nucleotides, the CDR3 is TGTGCCAGCACCTTGGCGGGGGCTTGGAACACTGAAGCTTTCTTT.

The rearrangement joins TRBV7-9 to TRBJ1-2; D is undetermined. Germline V gives CDR1 SEHNR, CDR2 FQNEAQ (reference sequence). This CDR3 is built from 15 residues. V gave up 1 base and J gave up 4 bases, with 13 bases separating them. As DNA, the CDR3 is TGTGCCAGCAGCTTAGAGAGAGCGGGCCTCTATGGCTACACCTTC. It codes for CASSLERAGLYGYTF.

This clonotype has a count of ten or more. In DNA form, the CDR3 reads TGTGCCATCTCGGGGACAGGGTTAGGCGGCTACACCTTC. It translates to CAISGTGLGGYTF. The chain carries TRBV10-3 and TRBJ1-2; 9 nucleotides match TRBD1. This CDR3 is built from 13 residues. Trimming cost V 8 bases and J 8 bases; bases outside gene matches: 9. CDR1 is ENHRY and CDR2 is SYGVKD in the germline V gene.

This clonotype was counted a few times. V usage is TRBV11-1 and J usage is TRBJ1-3; TRBD1 might be the D (5 bases). CDR3 size: 13 residues. CDR1 is SGHAT and CDR2 is FQDESV in the germline V gene (reference sequence). Trimming took 2 bases from V and 7 from J, leaving 9 bases between them. The CDR3 reads CASSLSEGNTIYF. CDR3 DNA: TGTGCCAGCAGCTTATCGGAGGGGAACACCATATATTTT.